This T cell receptor (beta chain) was sequenced in a study of breast tumors, draining lymph nodes, adjacent tissues listed by TCRdb under 2016. In terms of the full investigation: The study compared TCR beta repertoires across tumor, adjacent nontumor tissue and axillary lymph nodes from breast cancer patients. In human breast cancer, the study set out to evaluate how tumor, surrounding tissue and draining lymph node repertoires relate to one another and whether T cells may move between these sites.

What the research found in general, with its limitations: The study presented the conclusion that tumor T cells originate in lymph nodes as consistent with a hypothesis, not as something directly demonstrated. A scenario in which most tumor T cells derive from the lymph node and then expand within tumor tissue was judged to be consistent with the data. T-cell repertoire diversity in tumors was found to be lower than in lymph nodes but higher than in nontumor tissue, and preferential V and J gene usage was observed. In luminal-like breast cancer, tumor and nontumor tissue repertoires resembled each other significantly more than in basal-like breast cancer.

Lymph node samples came from the axillary draining lymph nodes of breast cancer patients. Sequencing instrument: Illumina HiSeq 2000. TCR beta chain libraries were generated by multiplex PCR amplification. High-throughput sequencing was used to analyze the amplified TCR beta chain products. TCRdb ran its own pipeline on the public reads, namely fastp trimming at Q25 and MiXCR clone calling, and kept in-frame beta chains. Rows with a matching CDR3 protein are joined into one entry that keeps the most common DNA and genes. Here the sample has fewer than 150,000 distinct CDR3 sequences; less than 25% occur a single time. About 2.2% of the sample lies in the top ten. Spanning cysteine to phenylalanine, the CDR3 consists of 16 amino acids. The read is trimmed to its CDR3 DNA, 48 bases read in frame from base 1. V sheds 4 bases and J sheds 0 bases, leaving 13 bases between their ends. The germline V gene yields SGHTA for CDR1 and FQGNSA for CDR2.

The sample holds many counts of this clonotype. Its antigen is not yet known. Per-base qualities were not stored, and no clone one base away is much larger. Recombination connected TRBV7-2 to TRBJ2-1, with the D gene uncertain. The sequencing sample was made of axillary lymph node tissue. This sequence was found in a female donor with breast cancer. Some clones in this sample may be carry-over from other donors' samples. The nucleotides read TGTGCCAGCAGCTCAGGCGGCGGCGACTCCTACAATGAGCAGTTCTTC. Its protein product is CASSSGGGDSYNEQFF.